The clone carrying this T cell receptor beta chain showed up just once. This sample was taken from a study of T cell responses to AZD1222 COVID-19 vaccine. Germline V gene lookup returns CDR1 SEHNR and CDR2 FQNEAQ (reference sequence). The CDR3 totals 16 residues. Between the trimmed V and J ends, which lost 1 base and 5 bases, there was a span of 15 bases. Sequencing used immunoSEQ multiplex PCR; TCRdb keeps in-frame clones, though not all of them. Found here are 120,000 to 150,000 clones, roughly 88% of them singletons; the top ten hold about 2%. The chain links TRBV7-9 to TRBJ2-4; a weak D match, TRBD2 (6 bases). The TCR was taken from an adult who received the AZD1222 COVID-19 vaccine. The sequences come from peripheral blood, collected 28 days after the second AZD1222 dose. This CDR3 is CASSLERAGGENIQYF. The CDR3 nucleotides are TGTGCCAGCAGCTTAGAGCGAGCGGGCGGGGAAAACATTCAGTACTTC.